The present T cell receptor (beta chain) was sequenced within a study of T cell repertoires in cytomegalovirus infection (dated by TCRdb to the late 2010s). With respect to the entire study: The peptide stimulations were aimed at well-studied HLA-B-restricted epitopes as well as recently identified HLA-C-restricted CMV epitopes, whose presentation resists viral immunomodulation. Donor HLA type was relevant to the analysis, because carriage of CMV infection together with the matching HLA type was indicated by public TCR beta signatures. Beyond this particular receptor, the publication reports: In both this cohort and an independent cohort of 352 donors, the cumulative frequency of public TCR beta family members distinguished carriers of CMV infection plus the relevant HLA type. The ex vivo response was dominated by HLA-C-restricted CMV-specific TCR beta clonotypes, which also provided the single most frequent clonotype in two of eight donors.

The run used an Illumina HiSeq 1500. The public reads were run again by TCRdb, first through fastp at Q25 and then through MiXCR, and only productive beta chains were kept. When rows share a CDR3 protein, they turn into one entry using the most common DNA and genes. Present in this sample are about 920,000 distinct CDR3 sequences, around 29% of which were seen just once. Around 15% of the sample is held by the ten biggest clonotypes. The treatment or condition label, read with the paper, signifies: in vitro stimulation with specific CMV peptide epitopes to enrich CMV-specific T cells. V sheds 7 bases and J sheds 7 bases, leaving 16 bases between their ends. The germline V gene gives CDR1 as MNHEY and CDR2 as SVGEGT. Measured from the cysteine to the phenylalanine, the CDR3 is 13 residues long. Solely the CDR3 DNA is kept, with 39 bases framed from the first base. This clonotype occurred a few times. Its antigen is unknown. Base-call qualities are not available, and no considerably larger clone is one nucleotide away.

The source material was cultured CD8+ T cells from PBMCs, sampled from culture after CMV antigen stimulation. The receptor chain draws on TRBV6-2 or TRBV6-3 and TRBJ1-1, with an unclear D gene assignment. The TCR sequence derives from a human donor in good health (CMV status not recorded). Some clones in this sample may be carry-over from other donors' samples. Here the CDR3 is given as CASTRNQANEAFF. The base sequence is TGTGCCAGCACCCGAAATCAGGCGAATGAAGCTTTCTTT.